The clone carrying this T cell receptor (beta chain) was observed a few times. Its target is unknown. Other DNA sequences of this sample code for an identical CDR3. The record originates from a study of beta chain features in type 1 diabetes. At the level of the study: In all, around 100 million sorted cells from all samples were analyzed. Whole-study findings and limits: For patients and controls alike, PCR might favor shorter templates to the same degree. Relative to healthy donors, patients appeared to have naive, central memory and Treg TCRB repertoires that were more similar.

The entirety of the isolated RNA underwent reverse transcription, so expressed TCRB transcripts were sequenced. TCRdb's copy holds only in-frame clones and misses some; the assay was immunoSEQ multiplex PCR. Of over 350,000 clones listed, about 15% are singletons. Germline CDR1 and CDR2: SGHTA and FQGNSA. This CDR3 region has 14 residues. Trimming cost V 0 bases and J 5 bases, with 10 bases left between them. The sequence was collected from a woman between 18 and 29 years old in good health. The rearrangement joins TRBV7-2 to TRBJ2-5, with D possibly being TRBD2 (5 bases). Sequenced material: naive CD4+ T cells from blood. The CDR3 is CASSLAGRGETQYF. CDR3 coding DNA: TGTGCCAGCAGCTTAGCCGGCCGCGGGGAGACCCAGTACTTC.